A single sample is the source of the 9 T cell receptor beta chains below, sequenced in a study of blood T cell repertoires in COVID-19 (dated by TCRdb to the early 2020s). Library construction relied on the immunoSEQ multiplex PCR assay. The table was pulled from immuneACCESS by TCRdb, which kept in-frame rearrangements only. Such tables lose some clones; where checked, under half of the loss comes from unresolved V genes, and the rest has no known cause. The sample table shows 150,000 to 200,000 clones, and 81% are seen once. Approximately 11% of the sample lies in the top ten. Sequences were obtained from peripheral blood. The receptors shown here come from a woman aged 40 to 50 with COVID-19, enrolled during active disease.

CDR3 sequence (DNA): TGTGCCAGCAGCCGGTGGTCCTACAATGAGCAGTTCTTC. Protein: CASSRWSYNEQFF. The chain is built from TRBV2 and TRBJ2-1; no clear D. Germline V gene sequence: CDR1 SNHLY, CDR2 FYNNEI. The V end lost 6 bases, the J end lost 1 base, and 7 bases lay between the germline ends. The CDR3 spans 13 residues. The entire variable domain, with the rest obtained from reference TRBV2 and TRBJ2-1, is as follows: EPEVTQTPSHQVTQMGQEVILRCVPISNHLYFYWYRQILGQKVEFLVSFYNNEISEKSEIFDDQFSVERPDGSNFTLKIRSTKLEDSAMYFCASSRWSYNEQFFGPGTRLTVL.

There are a few counts of this clone. Other DNA sequences of this sample code for an identical CDR3. The chain uses TRBV9 and TRBJ2-3; 7 bases line up with TRBD2. The germline CDR1 and CDR2 sequences are SGDLS and YYNGEE. V shed 0 bases, J shed 4 bases, and the junction held 5 bases outside the gene matches. The CDR3 length is 15 residues. The CDR3 loop is CASSVGGGRADTQYF. The CDR3 DNA sequence: TGTGCCAGCAGCGTAGGGGGCGGGAGAGCAGATACGCAGTATTTT.

CDR3 bases: TGTGCCAGCAGCCTAAGCCGACAGTCCTCTGGGGCCAACGTCCTGACTTTC. Translation gives CASSLSRQSSGANVLTF. The chain is built from TRBV7-3 and TRBJ2-6, with D possibly being TRBD1 (5 bases). The CDR3 length is 17 residues. Trimming took off 5 bases at V and 0 bases at J, with 14 bases between the two ends. Per germline, CDR1 SGHTA and CDR2 FQGTGA.

The rearrangement joins TRBV7-3 to TRBJ2-2, with D unclear. The germline gives CDR1 SGHTA, CDR2 FQGTGA. Trimming took 0 bases from V and 0 from J, leaving 5 bases between them. The CDR3 runs to 15 residues. Written as DNA, the CDR3 is TGTGCCAGCAGCTTAACTGGGCCGAACACCGGGGAGCTGTTTTTT. Encoded protein: CASSLTGPNTGELFF.

CDR3 nucleotides: TGTGCCAGCAGCGTCTCAGGGGACACCGGGGAGCTGTTTTTT. This translates into CASSVSGDTGELFF. The rearrangement links TRBV9 to TRBJ2-2, with TRBD1 as a possible D gene (6 bases). CDR3 length: 14 amino acids. Trimming took 2 bases from V and 3 from J, leaving 8 bases between them. Germline CDR1 and CDR2: SGDLS and YYNGEE.

With regard to this clone: Other nucleotide sequences in the sample specify the same CDR3. CDR3 loop: CASSEGLAGGLNEQFF. In DNA form, the CDR3 reads TGTGCCAGCAGTGAAGGGCTAGCGGGGGGGCTAAATGAGCAGTTCTTC. The J gene is TRBJ2-1, the V gene TRBV2, with 12 bases fitting TRBD2. V trimming: 1 base; J trimming: 7 bases; junction bases outside the gene matches: 5. Germline V gene sequence: CDR1 SNHLY, CDR2 FYNNEI. The CDR3 sequence is 16 residues long. Full variable domain (missing parts from reference TRBV2 and TRBJ2-1): EPEVTQTPSHQVTQMGQEVILRCVPISNHLYFYWYRQILGQKVEFLVSFYNNEISEKSEIFDDQFSVERPDGSNFTLKIRSTKLEDSAMYFCASSEGLAGGLNEQFFGPGTRLTVL.

The rearrangement links TRBV5-4 to TRBJ2-3; D not certain. Trimming pared 5 bases from V and 3 bases from J, leaving 22 bases between. Germline CDR1 and CDR2: SGHNT and YYREEE (reference sequence). The CDR3 consists of 17 residues. Here the CDR3 DNA reads TGTGCCAGCAGTTCCCTCGGCGAGCCCCCAGGTACAGATACGCAGTATTTT. Its protein product is CASSSLGEPPGTDTQYF.

The chain is built from TRBV5-8 and TRBJ1-4; no clear D gene. CDR1 is SGHTS, CDR2 YDEGEE, per germline. V gave up 3 bases and J gave up 0 bases, with 15 bases separating them. This CDR3 contains 17 residues. CDR3 nucleotides: TGTGCCAGCAGCTCTGGGCGGACTGTTGCAACTAATGAAAAACTGTTTTTT. Protein product: CASSSGRTVATNEKLFF.

As to this clone: Other DNA sequences from this sample encode an identical CDR3 as well. The J gene is TRBJ1-5, the V gene TRBV28; D remains ambiguous. Germline CDR1 and CDR2: MDHEN and SYDVKM. The V end lost 5 bases, the J end lost 0 bases, and 11 bases lay between the germline ends. The CDR3 consists of 15 residues. The CDR3 loop reads CASSGRPYSNQPQHF. The CDR3 DNA sequence: TGTGCCAGCAGTGGCAGGCCTTATAGCAATCAGCCCCAGCATTTT.